This T cell receptor (beta chain) was recorded in a study of CD4 T cells in relation to SARS-CoV-2 and coronaviruses. Turning to the study itself: Two subjects were Hispanic; patients were eight or nine males and a handful of females. Findings and caveats of the study: Crossreactive clones expanded significantly less to SARS-CoV-2 than monoreactive clones.

The V end lost 3 bases, the J end lost 3 bases, and 10 bases lay between the germline ends. CDR3 size: 13 residues. Per the germline V gene, CDR1 is SGHDT and CDR2 is YYEEEE. Produced via immunoSEQ multiplex PCR; TCRdb's table is partial and in-frame only. This table holds more than 30,000 clones, 80% to 90% found once. In the case of this clone: Its target is unknown.

Sequencing was carried out using memory CD4+ T cells from PBMCs. The source is an adult with COVID-19. The chain is built from TRBV5-6 and TRBJ2-7; TRBD1 is a possible D gene (6 bases). CDR3 in amino acids: CASSYMDSYEQYF. The CDR3 region has the DNA TGTGCCAGCAGCTATATGGACAGCTACGAGCAGTACTTC. The full variable domain, completed using reference TRBV5-6 and TRBJ2-7, is DAGVTQSPTHLIKTRGQQVTLRCSPKSGHDTVSWYQQALGQGPQFIFQYYEEEERQRGNFPDRFSGHQFPNYSSELNVNALLLGDSALYLCASSYMDSYEQYFGPGTRLTVT.